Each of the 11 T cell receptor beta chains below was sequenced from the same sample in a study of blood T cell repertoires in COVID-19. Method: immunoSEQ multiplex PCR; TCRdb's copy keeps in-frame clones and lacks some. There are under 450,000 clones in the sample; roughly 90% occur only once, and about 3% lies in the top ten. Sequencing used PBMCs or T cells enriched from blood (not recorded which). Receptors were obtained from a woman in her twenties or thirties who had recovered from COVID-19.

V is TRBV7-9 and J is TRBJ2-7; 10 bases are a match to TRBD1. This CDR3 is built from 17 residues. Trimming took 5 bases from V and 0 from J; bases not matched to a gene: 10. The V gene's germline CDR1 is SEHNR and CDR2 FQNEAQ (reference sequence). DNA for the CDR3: TGTGCCAGCAGCCTGACCCTCCGGACAGGGGGCTCCTACGAGCAGTACTTC. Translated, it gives CASSLTLRTGGSYEQYF.

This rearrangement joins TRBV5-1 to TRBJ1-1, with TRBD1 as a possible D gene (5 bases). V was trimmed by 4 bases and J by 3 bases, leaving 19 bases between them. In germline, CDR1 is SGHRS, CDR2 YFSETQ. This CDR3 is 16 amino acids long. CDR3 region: CASSVMAPRGDTEAFF. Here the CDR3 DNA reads TGCGCCAGCAGCGTAATGGCCCCCCGGGGGGACACTGAAGCTTTCTTT.

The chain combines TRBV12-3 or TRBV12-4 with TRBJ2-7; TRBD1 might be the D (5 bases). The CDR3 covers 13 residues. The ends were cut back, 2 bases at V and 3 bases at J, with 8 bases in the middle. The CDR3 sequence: CASSLNQGYEQYF. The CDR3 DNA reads TGTGCCAGCAGTTTAAACCAGGGCTACGAGCAGTACTTC.

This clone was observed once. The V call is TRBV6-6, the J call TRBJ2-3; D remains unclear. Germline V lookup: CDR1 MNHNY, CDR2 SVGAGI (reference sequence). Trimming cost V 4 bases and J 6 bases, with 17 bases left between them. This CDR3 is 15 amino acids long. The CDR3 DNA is TGTGCCAGCAGTTCGAGTAGTAGAGGATCGGATACGCAGTATTTT. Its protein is CASSSSSRGSDTQYF.

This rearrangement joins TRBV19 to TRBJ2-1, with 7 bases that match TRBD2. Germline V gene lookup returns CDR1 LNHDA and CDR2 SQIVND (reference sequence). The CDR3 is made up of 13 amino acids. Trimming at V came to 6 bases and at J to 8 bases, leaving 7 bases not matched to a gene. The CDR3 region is CASSLGGEYEQFF. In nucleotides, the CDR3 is TGTGCCAGTAGCCTTGGGGGGGAGTATGAGCAGTTCTTC.

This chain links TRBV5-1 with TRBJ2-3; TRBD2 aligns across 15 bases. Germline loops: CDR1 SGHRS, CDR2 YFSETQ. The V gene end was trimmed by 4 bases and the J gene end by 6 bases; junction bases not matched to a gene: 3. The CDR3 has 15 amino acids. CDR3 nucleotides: TGCGCCAGCAGCCTAGGGACTAGCGGGAGGGATACGCAGTATTTT. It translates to CASSLGTSGRDTQYF.

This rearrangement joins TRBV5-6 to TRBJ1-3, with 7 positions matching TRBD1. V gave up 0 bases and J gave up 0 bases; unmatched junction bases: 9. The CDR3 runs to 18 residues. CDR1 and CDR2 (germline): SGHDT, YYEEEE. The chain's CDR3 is CASSLGVGTALSGNTIYF. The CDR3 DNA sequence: TGTGCCAGCAGCTTGGGGGTGGGGACAGCCCTCTCTGGAAACACCATATATTTT.

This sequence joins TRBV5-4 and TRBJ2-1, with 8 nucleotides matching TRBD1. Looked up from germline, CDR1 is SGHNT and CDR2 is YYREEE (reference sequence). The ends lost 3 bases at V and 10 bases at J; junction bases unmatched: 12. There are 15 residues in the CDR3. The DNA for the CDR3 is TGTGCCAGCAGCTGGGCGACTAACCGACAGGGGGAGCAGTTCTTC. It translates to CASSWATNRQGEQFF.

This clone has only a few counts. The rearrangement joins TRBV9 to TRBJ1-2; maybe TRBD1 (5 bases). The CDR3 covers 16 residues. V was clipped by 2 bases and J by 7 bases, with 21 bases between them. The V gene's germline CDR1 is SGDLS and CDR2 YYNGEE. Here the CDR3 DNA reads TGTGCCAGCAGCGTGGGGCAGCAACCCGTCGTCTCTGGCTACACCTTC. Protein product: CASSVGQQPVVSGYTF.

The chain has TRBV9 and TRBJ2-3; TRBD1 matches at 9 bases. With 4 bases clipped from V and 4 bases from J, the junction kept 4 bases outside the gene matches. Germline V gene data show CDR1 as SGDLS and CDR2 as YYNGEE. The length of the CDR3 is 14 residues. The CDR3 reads CASSLQGASDTQYF. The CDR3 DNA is TGTGCCAGCAGCCTACAGGGGGCGTCAGATACGCAGTATTTT.

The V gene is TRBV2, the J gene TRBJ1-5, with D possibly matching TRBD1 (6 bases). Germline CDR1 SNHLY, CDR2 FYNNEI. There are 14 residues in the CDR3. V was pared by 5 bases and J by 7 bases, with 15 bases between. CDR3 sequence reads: CASSLDRLVQPQHF. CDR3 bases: TGTGCCAGCAGTCTGGACAGATTGGTCCAGCCCCAGCATTTT.